This TCR beta chain was recorded in a study of T cell clusters in autoimmune cytopenias. TRB was amplified from roughly 270 ng of peripheral blood genomic DNA per sample. The CDR3 consists of 15 residues. Germline CDR1 ENHRY, CDR2 SYGVKD. TRB rearrangements were amplified by touch-down multiplex PCR with mixed TRB-A/B primers. TCRdb re-called the multiplex PCR reads; every CDR3 protein appears as one record, without DNA. The sample totals about 6,900 distinct CDR3 sequences. This same sample was also taken into another study, of T cell repertoires in aging, cancer and after chemotherapy.

V and J are TRBV10-3 and TRBJ1-4; TCRdb lists TRBD1, though no DNA is available to test this call. The source is a human donor in good health. The sequenced sample consisted of peripheral blood. This CDR3 reads CAISESGRGNEKLFF.